Described below is a single T cell receptor (beta chain) sequence and its context. Antigen unknown. This entry is derived from a study of cytomegalovirus exposure and HLA in healthy donors. Whole-study context: A data release that came early held roughly 80 million unique TCRs from HLA-typed donors.

Regarding the study as a whole: DRB1 showed the most TCR associations and HLA-C the fewest in a later analysis, as rates varied by HLA locus.

The study ran its PCR with 60 Vbeta and 13 Jbeta primers. The table came from immunoSEQ multiplex PCR; TCRdb's copy has only in-frame clones and leaves some out. The top ten clones hold under 0.3% of a sample with about 110,000 clones, less than 90% of them seen once. This clonotype originated in a man aged 50-60 years in good health and CMV-seronegative. Sequences were obtained from PBMCs.

In nucleotides, the CDR3 is TGTGCCAGCAGTTTACAGGGCGCCTACTCTGGAAACACCATATATTTT. It translates to CASSLQGAYSGNTIYF. The gene calls are TRBV28 and TRBJ1-3, with a tentative D call TRBD1 (5 bases). This CDR3 has 16 amino acids. Germline CDR1 and CDR2: MDHEN and SYDVKM. V was cut by 2 bases and J by 0 bases, with 11 bases left in between.